This T cell receptor beta chain was documented in a study of blood T cell repertoires in COVID-19. Study-level information: The United States, Italy and Spain provided the acute and convalescent COVID-19 samples. T cells, B-cell-depleted T cells, or PBMCs provided the cDNA or gDNA that served as material.

As handled by the study authors: Amplification from reference gene primers served as the basis for estimated nucleated cell counts. Only in-frame clones appear in the TCRdb table, and some are missing; sequencing was by immunoSEQ multiplex PCR. Clone size and V and J calls were adopted from that table, with D and trimming inferred from the DNA. This table holds under 200,000 clones, about 86% found once. Trimming left V 7 bases short and J 8 bases short, with 17 bases between. This CDR3 is 13 amino acids long. In this sample, this clone turned up a few times. The sequenced sample consisted of peripheral blood. The clonotype comes from a man younger than 35 with active or convalescent COVID-19. The chain joins TRBV12-3 or TRBV12-4 to TRBJ1-1, with TRBD1 as a possible D gene (6 bases). The CDR3: CASIPKWGGEAFF. The CDR3 DNA reads as TGTGCCAGCATCCCAAAATGGGGGGGCGAAGCTTTCTTT.